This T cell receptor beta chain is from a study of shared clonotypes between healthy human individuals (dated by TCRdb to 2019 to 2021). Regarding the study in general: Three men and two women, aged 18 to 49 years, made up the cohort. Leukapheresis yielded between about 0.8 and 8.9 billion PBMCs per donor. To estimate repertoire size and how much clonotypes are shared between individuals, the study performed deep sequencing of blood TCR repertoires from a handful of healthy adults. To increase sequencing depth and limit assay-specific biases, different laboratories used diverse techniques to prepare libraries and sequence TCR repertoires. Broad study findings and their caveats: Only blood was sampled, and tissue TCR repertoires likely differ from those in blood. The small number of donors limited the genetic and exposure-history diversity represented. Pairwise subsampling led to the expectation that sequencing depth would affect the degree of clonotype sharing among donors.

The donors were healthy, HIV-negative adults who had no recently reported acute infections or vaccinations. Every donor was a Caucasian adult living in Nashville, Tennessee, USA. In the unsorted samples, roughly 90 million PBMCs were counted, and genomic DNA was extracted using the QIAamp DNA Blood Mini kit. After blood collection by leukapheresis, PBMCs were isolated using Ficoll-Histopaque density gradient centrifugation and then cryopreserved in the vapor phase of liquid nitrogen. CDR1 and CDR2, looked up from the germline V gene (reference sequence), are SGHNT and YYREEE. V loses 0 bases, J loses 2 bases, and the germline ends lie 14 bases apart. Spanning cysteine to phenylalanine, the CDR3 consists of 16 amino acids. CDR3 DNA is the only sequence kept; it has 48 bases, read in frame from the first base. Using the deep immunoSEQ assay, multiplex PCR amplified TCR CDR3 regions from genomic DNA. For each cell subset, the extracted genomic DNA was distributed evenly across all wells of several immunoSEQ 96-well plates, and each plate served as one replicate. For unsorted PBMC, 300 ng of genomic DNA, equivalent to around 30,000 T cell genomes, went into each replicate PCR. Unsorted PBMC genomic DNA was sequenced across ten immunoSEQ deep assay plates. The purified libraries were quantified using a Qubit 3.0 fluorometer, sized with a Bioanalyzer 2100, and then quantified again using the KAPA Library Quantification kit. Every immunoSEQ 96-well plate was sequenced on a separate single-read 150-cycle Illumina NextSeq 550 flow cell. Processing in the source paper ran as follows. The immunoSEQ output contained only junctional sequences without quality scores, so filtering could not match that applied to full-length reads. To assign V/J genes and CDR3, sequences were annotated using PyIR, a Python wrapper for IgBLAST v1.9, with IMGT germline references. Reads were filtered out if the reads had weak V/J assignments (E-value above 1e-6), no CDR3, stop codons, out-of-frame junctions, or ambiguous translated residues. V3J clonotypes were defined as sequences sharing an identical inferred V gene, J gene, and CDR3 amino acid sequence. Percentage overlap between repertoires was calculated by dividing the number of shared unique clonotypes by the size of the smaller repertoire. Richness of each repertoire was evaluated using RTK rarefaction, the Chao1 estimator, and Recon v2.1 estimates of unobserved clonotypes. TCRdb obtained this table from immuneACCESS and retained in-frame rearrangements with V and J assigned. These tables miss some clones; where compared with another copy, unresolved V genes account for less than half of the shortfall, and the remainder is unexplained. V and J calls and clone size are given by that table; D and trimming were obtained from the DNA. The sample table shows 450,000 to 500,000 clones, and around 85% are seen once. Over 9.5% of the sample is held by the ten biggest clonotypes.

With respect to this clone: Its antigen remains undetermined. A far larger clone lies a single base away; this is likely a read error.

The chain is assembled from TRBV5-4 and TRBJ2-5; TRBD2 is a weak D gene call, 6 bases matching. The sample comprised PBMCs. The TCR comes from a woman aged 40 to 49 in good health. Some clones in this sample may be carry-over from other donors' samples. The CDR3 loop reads CASSLDGGVGQETQYF. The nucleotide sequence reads TGTGCCAGCAGCTTGGACGGCGGGGTGGGGCAAGAGACCCAGTACTTC. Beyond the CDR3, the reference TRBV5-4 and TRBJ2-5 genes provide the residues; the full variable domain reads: ETGVTQSPTHLIKTRGQQVTLRCSSQSGHNTVSWYQQALGQGPQFIFQYYREEENGRGNFPPRFSGLQFPNYSSELNVNALELDDSALYLCASSLDGGVGQETQYFGPGTRLLVL.